These 31 T cell receptor beta chains were sequenced from one sample in a study of early T cells in non-severe SARS-CoV-2 infection. TCRdb re-analysed the 5' RACE reads in MiXCR, keeping a single row per CDR3 protein. Of around 37,000 distinct CDR3 sequences in the sample, over 9% were seen once. Source material: whole blood. These receptors all stem from an adult who was a healthcare worker with PCR-confirmed SARS-CoV-2 infection or an uninfected control (not recorded which).

This clonotype appeared many times. The chain combines TRBV7-8 with TRBJ2-1; D gene unclear. The CDR3 consists of 16 residues. CDR1 is SGHVS, CDR2 FQNEAQ, per germline. V dropped 1 base and J dropped 0 bases, with 10 bases sitting between them. The CDR3 nucleotides read TGTGCCAGCAGCTTAGTAGGCAGTCCCTCCTACAATGAGCAGTTCTTC. Amino acids: CASSLVGSPSYNEQFF.

The sample holds a few counts of this clonotype. The V call is TRBV11-2, the J call TRBJ1-4, with TRBD1 as a possible D gene (6 bases). Trimming left V 3 bases short and J 0 bases short, with 14 bases between. The germline CDR1 and CDR2 sequences are SGHAT and FQNNGV. This CDR3 is 17 amino acids long. The CDR3 region is CASSLRTALATNEKLFF. Here the CDR3 DNA reads TGTGCCAGCAGCTTGCGGACAGCGCTTGCAACTAATGAAAAACTGTTTTTT.

This clonotype showed up many times. The chain employs TRBV20-1 and TRBJ2-7; 7 bases fit TRBD1. Germline V gene data show CDR1 as DFQATT and CDR2 as SNEGSKA (reference sequence). V shed 5 bases, J shed 2 bases, and the junction held 0 bases outside the gene matches. This CDR3 spans 11 amino acids. DNA of the CDR3: TGCAGTGCTCAGGGGGCCTACGAGCAGTACTTC. Protein sequence: CSAQGAYEQYF.

A note on this clonotype: Possible read error: a much larger clone is one base away. V and J are TRBV6-1 and TRBJ1-1, with D hard to call. This CDR3 has 11 amino acids. Germline assignment: CDR1 MNHNS and CDR2 SASEGT. The ends were cut back, 6 bases at V and 10 bases at J, with 12 bases in the middle. This CDR3 is CASRANRVAFF. The CDR3 nucleotides are TGTGCCAGCAGGGCTAACAGAGTAGCTTTCTTT.

The V gene is TRBV29-1, the J gene TRBJ2-7; D not certain. Germline V gene lookup returns CDR1 SQVTM and CDR2 ANQGSEA. V lost 6 bases and J 2 bases, leaving 17 bases between the germline ends. The CDR3 extends over 14 amino acids. The CDR3 region is CSVEAGPPPYEQYF. As DNA, the CDR3 is TGCAGCGTAGAGGCAGGCCCCCCCCCCTACGAGCAGTACTTC.

This clonotype was observed a few times. The chain joins TRBV5-6 to TRBJ1-6; 7 bases are shared with TRBD1. The germline V gene encodes CDR1 SGHDT and CDR2 YYEEEE. J gave up 6 bases and V 0 bases, and 6 bases lay outside the gene matches. The CDR3 spans 16 residues. Here the CDR3 reads CASSLVVAGGNSPLHF. The CDR3 DNA is TGTGCCAGCAGCTTGGTAGTGGCAGGGGGTAATTCACCCCTCCACTTT.

The sample holds many counts of this clonotype. The genes are TRBV10-3 and TRBJ1-5; 9 nucleotides agree with TRBD1. The CDR3 covers 13 residues. J was trimmed by 7 bases and V by 10 bases; bases with no gene match: 8. In germline, CDR1 is ENHRY, CDR2 SYGVKD. In nucleotides, the CDR3 is TGTGCCAACGGACAGGGGTCGGGGCAGCCCCAGCATTTT. It specifies CANGQGSGQPQHF.

This clonotype was counted ten times or more. The rearrangement uses TRBV4-1 and TRBJ2-1; no clear D. Trimming cost V 1 base and J 0 bases, with 7 bases left between them. The CDR3 is made up of 15 amino acids. The germline V gene encodes CDR1 MGHRA and CDR2 YSYEKL. This chain's CDR3 is CASSQGPASYNEQFF. The CDR3 DNA reads as TGCGCCAGCAGCCAAGGGCCGGCCTCCTACAATGAGCAGTTCTTC.

The sample holds many counts of this clonotype. The V and J genes are TRBV6-6 and TRBJ2-7; 9 nucleotides agree with TRBD1. The CDR3 runs 15 residues. Germline values: CDR1 MNHNY, CDR2 SVGAGI (reference sequence). J was trimmed by 4 bases and V by 2 bases; bases with no gene match: 6. CDR3 in amino acids: CASSYPPGTGYEQYF. In nucleotides, the CDR3 is TGTGCCAGCAGTTACCCCCCAGGGACAGGGTACGAGCAGTACTTC.

Only a few counts were recorded for this clonotype. This chain links TRBV25-1 with TRBJ2-7, with D uncertain. This CDR3 is 12 amino acids long. Deletions cut 5 bases from V and 4 bases from J, with 9 bases between. CDR1 and CDR2 (germline): MGHDK, SYGVNS. The CDR3 sequence: CASSLTPYEQYF. DNA of the CDR3: TGTGCCAGCAGTTTGACACCTTACGAGCAGTACTTC.

The chain has TRBV2 and TRBJ2-5, with D uncertain. The CDR3 length is 14 residues. Trimming stripped 4 bases from V and 0 bases from J, with 9 bases between. Germline V lookup: CDR1 SNHLY, CDR2 FYNNEI. In DNA form, the CDR3 reads TGTGCCAGCAGTGTTTACAGCGACCAAGAGACCCAGTACTTC. This encodes CASSVYSDQETQYF.

This clonotype was counted ten times or more. The chain is built from TRBV7-3 and TRBJ1-6; TRBD1 aligns across 9 bases. Germline CDR1 reads SGHTA; CDR2 reads FQGTGA. Trimming took 5 bases from V and 7 from J; bases not matched to a gene: 9. The CDR3 totals 16 residues. CDR3 sequence reads: CASSPKQGTGNSPLHF. The CDR3 region has the DNA TGTGCCAGCAGCCCAAAACAGGGGACAGGGAATTCACCCCTCCACTTT.

This clonotype appeared many times. The gene calls are TRBV10-3 and TRBJ1-4; D remains ambiguous. Trimming shortened V by 3 bases and J by 5 bases, and 7 bases separated the two germline ends. Germline-derived CDR1 and CDR2 are ENHRY and SYGVKD. CDR3 size: 13 residues. CDR3 region: CAISESRNEKLFF. The DNA for the CDR3 is TGTGCCATCAGTGAATCCAGGAATGAAAAACTGTTTTTT.

This clonotype was counted ten times or more. The chain combines TRBV2 with TRBJ2-7; TRBD1 aligns across 8 bases. Germline V gene data show CDR1 as SNHLY and CDR2 as FYNNEI. The CDR3 runs to 12 residues. The junction had 5 bases not matched to a gene; V was cut back by 7 bases and J by 6 bases. CDR3 nucleotides: TGTGCCAGCACCCGGACAGGGAGCGAGCAGTACTTC. Translation gives CASTRTGSEQYF.

This clonotype appeared many times. The CDR3 is CASTVNTGELFF. The DNA for the CDR3 is TGTGCCAGCACCGTCAACACCGGGGAGCTGTTTTTT. The chain employs TRBV6-6 and TRBJ2-2; D not resolved. V was trimmed by 7 bases and J by 2 bases, leaving 5 bases between them. The length of the CDR3 is 12 residues. CDR1 is MNHNY and CDR2 is SVGAGI in the germline V gene (reference sequence).

The table lists this clonotype with many counts. This sequence joins TRBV5-1 and TRBJ1-3; D is possibly TRBD1 (6 bases). V was cut by 0 bases and J by 2 bases, with 12 bases left in between. This CDR3 has 16 residues. Germline V gene lookup returns CDR1 SGHRS and CDR2 YFSETQ. The CDR3 DNA reads TGCGCCAGCAGCTTGGGATCTGGGGGCACTGGAAACACCATATATTTT. Protein: CASSLGSGGTGNTIYF.

This clonotype was seen more than once but under ten times. The chain couples TRBV20-1 to TRBJ1-1; a possible D gene is TRBD1 (6 bases). Trimming stripped 5 bases from V and 1 base from J, with 17 bases between. CDR3 length: 15 amino acids. Germline CDR1 DFQATT, CDR2 SNEGSKA (reference sequence). For the CDR3, the DNA is TGCAGTGCTGGAAGCCCCGGGACAACGAACACTGAAGCTTTCTTT. Its protein product is CSAGSPGTTNTEAFF.

The chain uses TRBV10-3 and TRBJ2-5; 10 nucleotides line up with TRBD2. This CDR3 spans 12 amino acids. Germline trimming cut 11 bases from V and 3 bases from J; bases unmatched to any gene: 3. The germline V gene encodes CDR1 ENHRY and CDR2 SYGVKD. CDR3 protein: CASGLAEETQYF. The CDR3 DNA reads as TGTGCCTCCGGACTAGCGGAAGAGACCCAGTACTTC.

This clonotype was counted many times. This chain connects TRBV10-1 to TRBJ2-2; 10 nucleotides align to TRBD2. This CDR3 has 17 residues. Germline-derived CDR1 and CDR2 are WNHNN and SYGVQD (reference sequence). J was trimmed by 5 bases and V by 3 bases; bases with no gene match: 9. The CDR3: CASSDPASGGSTGELFF. In DNA, the CDR3 is TGCGCCAGCAGTGACCCGGCTAGCGGGGGATCGACCGGGGAGCTGTTTTTT.

This clonotype was seen at least ten times. The J gene is TRBJ2-2, the V gene TRBV24-1; D perhaps matches TRBD1 (5 bases). The V gene's germline CDR1 is KGHDR and CDR2 SFDVKD. The CDR3 runs 16 residues. The V end lost 5 bases, the J end lost 1 base, and 13 bases lay between the germline ends. The CDR3 bases are TGTGCCACCAGTGGGATTTGGCAGGGGAACACCGGGGAGCTGTTTTTT. This sequence encodes CATSGIWQGNTGELFF.

This clonotype has at least ten counts. The V call is TRBV12-3 or TRBV12-4, the J call TRBJ2-1, with D possibly being TRBD2 (8 bases). Trimming took 4 bases from V and 9 from J, leaving 19 bases between them. The CDR3 contains 15 residues. CDR3 coding DNA: TGTGCCAGCAGTTCCCGGGGGGGACAGCGGAGTGAGCAGTTCTTC. Amino acid sequence: CASSSRGGQRSEQFF.

In its sample, this clonotype was seen many times. V is TRBV7-2 and J is TRBJ2-7; the D gene could be TRBD1 or TRBD2 (5 bases each). The germline V and J ends were trimmed by 3 bases and 4 bases, with 16 bases remaining between them. Looked up from germline, CDR1 is SGHTA and CDR2 is FQGNSA. The CDR3 contains 15 residues. The CDR3 sequence is CASSFYTGPGYEQYF. CDR3 DNA: TGTGCCAGCAGCTTCTATACGGGGCCGGGATACGAGCAGTACTTC.

This clonotype came up many times. This chain joins TRBV29-1 and TRBJ1-4; D may be TRBD1 (6 bases). V dropped 7 bases and J dropped 5 bases, with 14 bases sitting between them. Germline V lookup: CDR1 SQVTM, CDR2 ANQGSEA. The CDR3 extends over 13 amino acids. The CDR3: CSAKQGSNEKLFF. CDR3 bases: TGCAGCGCTAAACAGGGCTCAAATGAAAAACTGTTTTTT.

In its sample, this clonotype was seen many times. The chain is built from TRBV5-1 and TRBJ2-1; 7 bases agree with TRBD1. V lost 0 bases, J lost 4 bases, and 4 bases stayed unmatched. Germline V lookup: CDR1 SGHRS, CDR2 YFSETQ. This CDR3 spans 15 amino acids. CDR3 nucleotides: TGCGCCAGCAGCTTGGGACAGGGTCCTTACAATGAGCAGTTCTTC. Protein product: CASSLGQGPYNEQFF.

Only a few counts were recorded for this clonotype. V usage is TRBV7-2 and J usage is TRBJ1-4; D not resolved. Germline CDR1 is SGHTA and CDR2 is FQGNSA. The CDR3 sequence is 15 residues long. Trimming removed 2 bases from V and 7 bases from J, with 14 bases in between. The CDR3: CASSLSPGGSEKLFF. The DNA for the CDR3 is TGTGCCAGCAGCTTATCGCCGGGCGGCAGTGAAAAACTGTTTTTT.

Ten or more counts support this clonotype. The chain carries TRBV29-1 and TRBJ2-4; D might be TRBD2 (7 bases). V gave up 7 bases and J gave up 8 bases, with 21 bases separating them. This CDR3 is 14 amino acids long. Germline V gene sequence: CDR1 SQVTM, CDR2 ANQGSEA. DNA for the CDR3: TGCAGCGCCCAACGGGGGGCTAGTGAATACATTCAGTACTTC. Its protein is CSAQRGASEYIQYF. Looking up the rest from reference TRBV29-1 and TRBJ2-4 gives the full variable domain: SAVISQKPSRDICQRGTSLTIQCQVDSQVTMMFWYRQQPGQSLTLIATANQGSEATYESGFVIDKFPISRPNLTFSTLTVSNMSPEDSSIYLCSAQRGASEYIQYFGAGTRLSVL.

This clonotype was seen many times. The genes are TRBV30 and TRBJ2-5; 7 nucleotides match TRBD1. The CDR3 totals 12 residues. V was pared by 3 bases and J by 5 bases, with 3 bases of the junction left unmatched. Germline-derived CDR1 and CDR2 are GTSNPN and SVGIG (reference sequence). The CDR3 loop is CAWRGGGETQYF. The CDR3 bases are TGTGCCTGGAGAGGGGGCGGGGAGACCCAGTACTTC.

This clonotype came up many times. CDR3 in amino acids: CASRQNPGPTPSGANVLTF. CDR3 nucleotide sequence: TGCGCCAGCAGGCAAAATCCGGGACCCACCCCCTCTGGGGCCAACGTCCTGACTTTC. The V and J genes are TRBV4-1 and TRBJ2-6; D possibly uses TRBD1 or TRBD2 (5 bases each). Germline V CDR1 and CDR2: MGHRA, YSYEKL. This CDR3 spans 19 amino acids. Between the trimmed V and J ends, which lost 6 bases and 0 bases, there was a span of 21 bases.

This clonotype appeared many times. The rearrangement uses TRBV5-1 and TRBJ2-1; a weak D match, TRBD1 (5 bases). CDR3 length equals 13 residues. The V end lost 6 bases, the J end lost 6 bases, and 13 bases lay between the germline ends. Germline-derived CDR1 and CDR2 are SGHRS and YFSETQ. The CDR3 DNA is TGCGCCAGCACCCCGGACAACTCCAATGAGCAGTTCTTC. Its protein product is CASTPDNSNEQFF.

This clonotype was recorded at least ten times. The chain recombines TRBV11-1 with TRBJ2-6; D gene uncertain. The CDR3 covers 17 residues. Germline CDR1 reads SGHAT; CDR2 reads FQDESV (reference sequence). The V gene lost 1 base and the J gene lost 6 bases, with 16 bases spanning the gap. The CDR3 sequence is CASSLETYGYVANVLTF. DNA for the CDR3: TGTGCCAGCAGCTTAGAAACCTATGGGTACGTGGCCAACGTCCTGACTTTC.

This clonotype was detected ten times or more. The rearrangement uses TRBV2 and TRBJ2-7; D gene unclear. V was trimmed by 4 bases and J by 5 bases, leaving 12 bases between them. Germline loops: CDR1 SNHLY, CDR2 FYNNEI. The CDR3 runs to 13 residues. In nucleotides, the CDR3 is TGTGCCAGCAGTGCTGGGGTCTTCAACGAGCAGTACTTC. As protein: CASSAGVFNEQYF.